Below are 16 T cell receptor delta chains sequenced from a single sample in a study of delta chains in infants with herpesvirus infections. PBMC RNA was reverse transcribed using gamma-chain- and delta-chain-specific primers. TCRdb applied CATT to the RT-PCR reads for clone calling. The table lists 2,500 to 3,000 delta-chain clones, about 40% of them singletons, with around 5.2% in the top ten. The sequences come from peripheral blood, collected at time point 4 of longitudinal follow-up. The receptors originated from a human donor who was a Ugandan infant, either HIV-exposed or HIV-unexposed (not recorded which).

The chain recombines TRDV1 with TRDJ1, with a possible D match to TRDD2 (5 bases). The V gene's germline CDR1 is TSWWSYY and CDR2 QGS. The V and J ends lost 0 bases and 0 bases respectively, with 17 bases between them. The CDR3 spans 18 residues. The CDR3 DNA follows: TGTGCTCTTGGGGAACTGCGGCTTCCGTACTCCTACACCGATAAACTCATCTTT. Translated: CALGELRLPYSYTDKLIF.

For the CDR3, the DNA is TGTGCCTCCCGGCTTGGCTGGGGGATAGCGGCGGTTTGCACCGATAAACTCATCTTT. Amino acid sequence: CASRLGWGIAAVCTDKLIF. The rearrangement uses TRDV3 and TRDJ1, with 10 bases matching TRDD3. CDR3 size: 19 residues. The V gene end was trimmed by 4 bases and the J gene end by 1 base; junction bases not matched to a gene: 21. Germline V gene data show CDR1 as TVYSNPD and CDR2 as GDNSRS (reference sequence).

The chain employs TRDV1 and TRDJ1; 10 positions agree with TRDD3. CDR1 TSWWSYY and CDR2 QGS come from the germline V gene. The CDR3 has 21 residues. V shed 0 bases, J shed 0 bases, and the junction held 16 bases outside the gene matches. DNA for the CDR3: TGTGCTCTTGGGGAACTAGGCTACGGAGGGGGATACGGGGGGTACACCGATAAACTCATCTTT. Encoded protein: CALGELGYGGGYGGYTDKLIF.

The chain links TRDV2 to TRDJ1, with 8 bases identical to TRDD3. The ends lost 0 bases at V and 5 bases at J; junction bases unmatched: 7. This CDR3 spans 15 amino acids. The germline CDR1 and CDR2 sequences are GEAIGNYY and EKD. CDR3 amino acids: CACDTVTGGSDKLIF. CDR3 bases: TGTGCCTGTGACACCGTAACTGGGGGTTCTGATAAACTCATCTTT.

This clone was observed a handful of times. The chain links TRDV2 to TRDJ3; 13 bases fit TRDD3. Trimming cost V 0 bases and J 0 bases; bases outside gene matches: 7. The CDR3 is 21 residues long. In germline, CDR1 is GEAIGNYY, CDR2 EKD. The chain's CDR3 is CACDTVLGDTGSSWDTRQMFF. The DNA for the CDR3 is TGTGCCTGTGACACCGTACTGGGGGATACGGGAAGCTCCTGGGACACCCGACAGATGTTTTTC.

This chain uses TRDV2 with TRDJ1, with D tentatively TRDD3 (5 bases). The germline V and J ends were trimmed by 2 bases and 1 base, with 28 bases remaining between them. The CDR3 totals 20 residues. Per the germline V gene, CDR1 is GEAIGNYY and CDR2 is EKD. The CDR3 region is CACDRFFSPGAKGGTDKLIF. The CDR3 DNA is TGTGCCTGTGACAGATTTTTCAGTCCGGGGGCCAAGGGGGGCACCGATAAACTCATCTTT.

V gene TRDV2 combines with J gene TRDJ1, with 9 nucleotides matching TRDD3. Per germline, CDR1 GEAIGNYY and CDR2 EKD. J lost 0 bases, V lost 3 bases, and 10 bases had no gene match. The CDR3 has 17 amino acids. The CDR3 here is CACDYLTGGTYTDKLIF. CDR3 nucleotides: TGTGCCTGTGACTACCTAACTGGGGGAACGTACACCGATAAACTCATCTTT.

This clone occurred a few times. The V gene is TRDV1, the J gene TRDJ1; possible D gene TRDD3, 6 bases. This CDR3 region has 15 residues. Per germline, CDR1 TSWWSYY and CDR2 QGS. V gave up 5 bases and J gave up 0 bases, with 13 bases separating them. CDR3 DNA sequence: TGTGCTCTTGGGCCGCCGATGGGGGACACCGATAAACTCATCTTT. It specifies CALGPPMGDTDKLIF.

The rearrangement links TRDV2 to TRDJ1; 13 positions agree with TRDD3. The V segment lost 2 bases and the J segment 2 bases; nucleotides outside the gene matches: 4. The CDR3 length is 16 residues. In germline, CDR1 is GEAIGNYY, CDR2 EKD. CDR3 protein: CACDKLGDTRTDKLIF. The CDR3 DNA sequence: TGTGCCTGTGACAAACTGGGGGATACGAGGACCGATAAACTCATCTTT.

About this clone: One end of the junction varies from germline; a read error may be responsible. This CDR3 is also generated by other DNA sequences in the sample. V and J are TRDV2 and TRDJ3; a weak D match, TRDD3 (6 bases). CDR3 length equals 18 residues. Looked up from germline, CDR1 is GEAIGNYY and CDR2 is EKD. The DNA for the CDR3 is TGTGCCTGTGACACCGGGGATTCCCGCTCCTGGGACACCCGCCAGATGTTTTTC. It yields the protein CACDTGDSRSWDTRQMFF.

The J gene is TRDJ1, the V gene TRDV1, with 13 bases aligning to TRDD3. CDR1 TSWWSYY and CDR2 QGS come from the germline V gene. The CDR3 contains 18 residues. J gave up 11 bases and V 2 bases, and 17 bases lay outside the gene matches. CDR3 DNA sequence: TGTGCTCTTGGGGAATCACCCGGCCTGTACTGGGGGATACGCTGGCTCATCTTT. It specifies CALGESPGLYWGIRWLIF.

This rearrangement joins TRDV1 to TRDJ1, with 11 bases identical to TRDD3. This CDR3 is 17 amino acids long. After removal of 5 bases from V and 2 bases from J, the junction contained 10 bases not matched to a gene. Germline V gene lookup returns CDR1 TSWWSYY and CDR2 QGS. CDR3 loop: CALGHTIGGYGTDKLIF. CDR3 coding DNA: TGTGCTCTTGGGCACACGATTGGGGGATACGGGACCGATAAACTCATCTTT.

The gene calls are TRDV2 and TRDJ3; 7 positions match TRDD3. This CDR3 contains 20 residues. Germline-derived CDR1 and CDR2 are GEAIGNYY and EKD. Trimming took 3 bases from V and 0 from J; bases not matched to a gene: 13. The CDR3 nucleotides read TGTGCCTGTGACCCCATGGGTGGGGGACGGAGCTCCTGGGACACCCGACAGATGTTTTTC. Its protein product is CACDPMGGGRSSWDTRQMFF.

By sample share, this clone is medium-sized. The chain uses TRDV2 and TRDJ1; 8 positions agree with TRDD3. Trimming cost V 0 bases and J 8 bases; bases outside gene matches: 16. This CDR3 comprises 17 residues. Germline CDR1 and CDR2: GEAIGNYY and EKD. This CDR3 is CACDTLTGGPRRGKLIF. CDR3 DNA: TGTGCCTGTGACACCCTTACTGGGGGTCCTCGGAGGGGGAAACTCATCTTT.

There are a few counts of this clone. The rearrangement uses TRDV2 and TRDJ1, with 10 bases lining up with TRDD3. The J segment lost 1 base and the V segment lost 0 bases, leaving 28 bases of the junction unmatched. CDR3 length: 24 amino acids. Germline lookup yields CDR1 GEAIGNYY and CDR2 EKD. The CDR3 DNA follows: TGTGCCTGTGACACCGTCGCGGGGGGGGATACGCATCCCTCCACGATGTCGGGCACCGATAAACTCATCTTT. Translating it yields CACDTVAGGDTHPSTMSGTDKLIF.

V gene TRDV2 combines with J gene TRDJ3, with D perhaps TRDD3 (5 bases). V was trimmed by 0 bases and J by 0 bases, leaving 11 bases between them. CDR1 is GEAIGNYY and CDR2 is EKD in the germline V gene. The length of the CDR3 is 18 residues. CDR3 sequence reads: CACDTAGSSSWDTRQMFF. DNA for the CDR3: TGTGCCTGTGACACCGCTGGGTCATCCTCCTGGGACACCCGACAGATGTTTTTC.